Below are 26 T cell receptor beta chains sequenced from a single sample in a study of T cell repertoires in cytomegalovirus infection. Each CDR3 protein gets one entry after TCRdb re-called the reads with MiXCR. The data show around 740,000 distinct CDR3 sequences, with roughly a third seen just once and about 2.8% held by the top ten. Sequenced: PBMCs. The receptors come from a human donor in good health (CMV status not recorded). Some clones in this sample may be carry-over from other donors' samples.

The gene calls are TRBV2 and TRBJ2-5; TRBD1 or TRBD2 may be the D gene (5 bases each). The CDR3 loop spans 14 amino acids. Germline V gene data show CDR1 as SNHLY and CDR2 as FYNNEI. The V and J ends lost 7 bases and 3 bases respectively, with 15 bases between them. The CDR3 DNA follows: TGTGCCAGCATGTCAAATTTGGGGGAAGAGACCCAGTACTTC. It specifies CASMSNLGEETQYF.

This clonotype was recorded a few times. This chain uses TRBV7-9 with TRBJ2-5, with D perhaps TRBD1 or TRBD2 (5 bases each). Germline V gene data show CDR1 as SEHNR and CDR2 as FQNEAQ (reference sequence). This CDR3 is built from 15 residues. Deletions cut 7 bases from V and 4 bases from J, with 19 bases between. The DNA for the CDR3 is TGTGCCAGCACCTCGCGAGGGGTAATTCGAGAGACCCAGTACTTC. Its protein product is CASTSRGVIRETQYF.

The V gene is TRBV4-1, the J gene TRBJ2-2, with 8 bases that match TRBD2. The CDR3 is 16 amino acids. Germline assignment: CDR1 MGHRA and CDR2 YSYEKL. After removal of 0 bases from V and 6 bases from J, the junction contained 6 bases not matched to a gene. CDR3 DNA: TGCGCCAGCAGCCAAGATCTGAGCGGGGGAGCCGGGGAGCTGTTTTTT. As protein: CASSQDLSGGAGELFF.

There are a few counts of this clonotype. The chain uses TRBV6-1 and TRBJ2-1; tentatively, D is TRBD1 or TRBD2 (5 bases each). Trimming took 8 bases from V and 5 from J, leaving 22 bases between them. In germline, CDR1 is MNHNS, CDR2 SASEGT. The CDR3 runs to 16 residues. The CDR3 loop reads CASPRDFDLGDNEQFF. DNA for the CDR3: TGTGCCAGCCCACGGGATTTCGATCTGGGGGACAATGAGCAGTTCTTC.

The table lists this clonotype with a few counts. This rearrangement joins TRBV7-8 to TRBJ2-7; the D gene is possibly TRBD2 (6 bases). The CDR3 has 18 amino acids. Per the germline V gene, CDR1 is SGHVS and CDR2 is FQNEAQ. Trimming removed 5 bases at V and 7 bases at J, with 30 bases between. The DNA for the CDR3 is TGTGCCAGCAGCCCCCCGGCCCTCCCCGCGCTTGGACTACGGGAGCAGTACTTC. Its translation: CASSPPALPALGLREQYF.

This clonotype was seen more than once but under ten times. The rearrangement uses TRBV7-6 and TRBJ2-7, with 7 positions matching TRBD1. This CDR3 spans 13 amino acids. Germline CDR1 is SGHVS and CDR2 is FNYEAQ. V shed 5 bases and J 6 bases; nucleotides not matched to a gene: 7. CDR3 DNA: TGTGCCAGCAGCCGACAGGGCGAAGGCGAGCAGTACTTC. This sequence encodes CASSRQGEGEQYF.

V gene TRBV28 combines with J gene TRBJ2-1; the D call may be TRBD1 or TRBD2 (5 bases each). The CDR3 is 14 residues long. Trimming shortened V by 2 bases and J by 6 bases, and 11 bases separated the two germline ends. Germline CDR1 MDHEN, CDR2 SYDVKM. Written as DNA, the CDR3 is TGTGCCAGCAGTTTAGGGGGTTTAATCAATGAGCAGTTCTTC. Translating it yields CASSLGGLINEQFF.

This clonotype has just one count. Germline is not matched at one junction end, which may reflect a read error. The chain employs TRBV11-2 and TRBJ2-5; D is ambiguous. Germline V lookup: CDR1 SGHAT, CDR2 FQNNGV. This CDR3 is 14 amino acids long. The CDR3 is CASILEPGMATPYF. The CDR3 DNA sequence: TGTGCCAGCATCTTAGAACCGGGCATGGCGACCCCGTACTTC.

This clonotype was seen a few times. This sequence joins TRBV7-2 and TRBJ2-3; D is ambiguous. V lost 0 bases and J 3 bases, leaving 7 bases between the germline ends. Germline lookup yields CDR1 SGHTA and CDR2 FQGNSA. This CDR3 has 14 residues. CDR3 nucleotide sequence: TGTGCCAGCAGCTTAGCAAAACTGACAGATACGCAGTATTTT. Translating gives CASSLAKLTDTQYF.

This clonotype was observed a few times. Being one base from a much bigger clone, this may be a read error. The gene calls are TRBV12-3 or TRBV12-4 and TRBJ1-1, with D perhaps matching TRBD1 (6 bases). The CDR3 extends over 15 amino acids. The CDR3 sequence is CASSFHDRINIEAFF. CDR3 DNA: TGTGCCAGCAGTTTCCACGACAGGATTAACATTGAAGCTTTCTTT.

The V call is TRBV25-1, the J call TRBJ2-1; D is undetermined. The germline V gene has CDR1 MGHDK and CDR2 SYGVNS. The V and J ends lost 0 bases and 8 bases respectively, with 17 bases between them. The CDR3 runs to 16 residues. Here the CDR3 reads CASSEYNSPTRDEQFF. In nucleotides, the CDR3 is TGTGCCAGCAGTGAATATAATAGCCCCACCCGGGATGAGCAGTTCTTC.

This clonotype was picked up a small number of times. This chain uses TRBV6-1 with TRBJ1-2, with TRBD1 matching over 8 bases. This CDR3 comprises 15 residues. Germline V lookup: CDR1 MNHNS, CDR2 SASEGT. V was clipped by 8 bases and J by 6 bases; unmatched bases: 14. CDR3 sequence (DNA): TGTGCCAGCCCCGCGGGGGAGGGACAGGTCGATGGCTACACCTTC. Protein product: CASPAGEGQVDGYTF.

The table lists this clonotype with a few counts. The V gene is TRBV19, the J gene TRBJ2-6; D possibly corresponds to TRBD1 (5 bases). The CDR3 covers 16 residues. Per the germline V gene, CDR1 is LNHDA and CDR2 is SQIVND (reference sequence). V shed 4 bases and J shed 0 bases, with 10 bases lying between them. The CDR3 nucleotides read TGTGCCAGTAGTACACAACAGGACTCTGGGGCCAACGTCCTGACTTTC. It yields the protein CASSTQQDSGANVLTF.

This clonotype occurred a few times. The CDR3 coding sequence is TGTGCCAGCAGTGACAGTGGGAGCAATCAGCCCCAGCATTTT. The encoded protein is CASSDSGSNQPQHF. The rearrangement joins TRBV25-1 to TRBJ1-5; no firm D call. Trimming cost V 3 bases and J 1 base, with 7 bases left between them. Germline CDR1 and CDR2: MGHDK and SYGVNS. The CDR3 contains 14 residues.

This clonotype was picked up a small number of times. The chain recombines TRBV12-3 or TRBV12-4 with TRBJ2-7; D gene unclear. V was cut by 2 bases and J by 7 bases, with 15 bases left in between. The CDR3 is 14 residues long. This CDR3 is CASSLRVAVKEQYF. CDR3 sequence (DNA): TGTGCCAGCAGTTTAAGAGTGGCTGTGAAGGAGCAGTACTTC.

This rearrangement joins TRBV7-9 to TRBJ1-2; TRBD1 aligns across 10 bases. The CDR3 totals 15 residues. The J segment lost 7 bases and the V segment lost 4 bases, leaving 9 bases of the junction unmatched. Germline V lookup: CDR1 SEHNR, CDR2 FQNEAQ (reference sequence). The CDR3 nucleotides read TGTGCCAGCAGCTCCGCGGGACAGGGGTTGGGTGGCTACACCTTC. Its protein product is CASSSAGQGLGGYTF. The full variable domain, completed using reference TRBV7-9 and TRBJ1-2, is DTGVSQNPRHKITKRGQNVTFRCDPISEHNRLYWYRQTLGQGPEFLTYFQNEAQLEKSRLLSDRFSAERPKGSFSTLEIQRTEQGDSAMYLCASSSAGQGLGGYTFGSGTRLTVV.

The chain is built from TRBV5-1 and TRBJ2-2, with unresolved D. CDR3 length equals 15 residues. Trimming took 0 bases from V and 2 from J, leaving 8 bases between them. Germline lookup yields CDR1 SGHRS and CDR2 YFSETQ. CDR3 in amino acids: CASSLGLPNTGELFF. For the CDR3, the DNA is TGCGCCAGCAGCTTGGGGCTACCAAACACCGGGGAGCTGTTTTTT.

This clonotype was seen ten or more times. CDR3: CASRPGISIINYGYTF. The CDR3 coding sequence is TGTGCCAGCAGGCCCGGGATCTCAATAATCAACTATGGCTACACCTTC. The chain links TRBV12-3 or TRBV12-4 to TRBJ1-2; D is ambiguous. The ends were cut back, 6 bases at V and 2 bases at J, with 19 bases in the middle. The CDR3 extends over 16 amino acids.

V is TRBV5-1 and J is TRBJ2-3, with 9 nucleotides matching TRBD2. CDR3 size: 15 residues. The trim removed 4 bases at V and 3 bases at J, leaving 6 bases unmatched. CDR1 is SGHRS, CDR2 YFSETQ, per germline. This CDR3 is CASSHGTSRTDTQYF. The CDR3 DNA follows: TGCGCCAGCAGCCACGGGACTAGCAGAACAGATACGCAGTATTTT.

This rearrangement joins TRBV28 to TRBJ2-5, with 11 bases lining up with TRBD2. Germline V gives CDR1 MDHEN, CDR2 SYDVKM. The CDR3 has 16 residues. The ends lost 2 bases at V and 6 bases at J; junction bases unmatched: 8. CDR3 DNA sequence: TGTGCCAGCAGTTTAGTAACTAGCGGGGGTAGTAAGACCCAGTACTTC. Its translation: CASSLVTSGGSKTQYF.

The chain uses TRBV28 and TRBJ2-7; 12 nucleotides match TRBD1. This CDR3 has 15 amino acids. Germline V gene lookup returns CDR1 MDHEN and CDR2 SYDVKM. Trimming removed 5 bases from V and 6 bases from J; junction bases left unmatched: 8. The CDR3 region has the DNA TGTGCCAGCAGTCACTCCGGGACAGGGGGCAGCGAGCAGTACTTC. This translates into CASSHSGTGGSEQYF.

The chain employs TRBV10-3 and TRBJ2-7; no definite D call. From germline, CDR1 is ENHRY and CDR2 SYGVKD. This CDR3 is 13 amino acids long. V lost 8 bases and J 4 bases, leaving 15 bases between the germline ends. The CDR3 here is CAIGEQLDYEQYF. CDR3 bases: TGTGCCATCGGGGAACAATTAGATTACGAGCAGTACTTC.

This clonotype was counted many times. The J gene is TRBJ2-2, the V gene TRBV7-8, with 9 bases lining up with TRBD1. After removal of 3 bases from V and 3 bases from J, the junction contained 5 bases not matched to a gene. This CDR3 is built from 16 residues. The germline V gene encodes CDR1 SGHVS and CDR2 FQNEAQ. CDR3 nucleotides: TGTGCCAGCAGCTTCCGGGACAGGGTCGACACCGGGGAGCTGTTTTTT. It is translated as CASSFRDRVDTGELFF.

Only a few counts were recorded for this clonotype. The CDR3 DNA reads as TGCGCCAGCAGCTTGCAGTTGGGTTGGACAGATACGCAGTATTTT. This translates into CASSLQLGWTDTQYF. The chain recombines TRBV5-1 with TRBJ2-3, with D unresolved. Deletions cut 1 base from V and 3 bases from J, with 12 bases between. The germline gives CDR1 SGHRS, CDR2 YFSETQ. The CDR3 is made up of 15 amino acids.

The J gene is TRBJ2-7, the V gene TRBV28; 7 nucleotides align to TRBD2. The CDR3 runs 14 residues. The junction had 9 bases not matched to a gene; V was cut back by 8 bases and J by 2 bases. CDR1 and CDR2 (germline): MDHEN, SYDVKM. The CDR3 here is CASGVGRGTYEQYF. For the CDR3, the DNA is TGTGCCAGCGGAGTGGGGAGGGGCACCTACGAGCAGTACTTC.

In nucleotides, the CDR3 is TGCAGTGCTAGAGAACAGGGGCGCACTAATGAAAAACTGTTTTTT. It specifies CSAREQGRTNEKLFF. The rearrangement joins TRBV20-1 to TRBJ1-4; 7 nucleotides match TRBD1. The CDR3 extends over 15 amino acids. Germline V gene lookup returns CDR1 DFQATT and CDR2 SNEGSKA (reference sequence). J was trimmed by 2 bases and V by 0 bases; bases with no gene match: 3.